This TCR beta chain was observed in a study of T-cell reconstitution after alpha-beta-depleted transplantation in children. Study findings and constraints: A year post-transplant, T-cell counts and diversity derived mostly from newly produced T cells. Approximately two months post-transplant, alpha-beta T cells reportedly originated from several hundred expanded graft clones. Surviving recipient T cells and intrathymic progenitors accounted for some patients' high TCRbeta diversity at day 60.

To note about this clonotype: Its antigen is as yet unknown.

Unique molecular identifiers were used to barcode this TCRbeta library. TCRdb redid the calling of the PCR reads with MiXCR, one entry per CDR3 protein. In the table there are about 90,000 distinct CDR3 sequences, about 14% of which are singletons. The CDR3 totals 9 residues. Deletions cut 4 bases from V and 13 bases from J, with 8 bases between. The germline CDR1 and CDR2 sequences are SGDLS and YYNGEE. The rearrangement uses TRBV9 and TRBJ1-2; no firm D call. The TCR sequence derives from a male patient aged 2 to 10 who had a stem cell transplant for acute lymphoblastic leukemia, so the T cells may come from the graft donor. The sample consisted of PBMCs, mostly from graft donor cells, taken 180 days after TCRalphabeta/CD19-depleted stem cell transplant. CDR3 sequence: CASSPPLTF. CDR3 in DNA: TGTGCCAGCAGCCCCCCGCTCACCTTC.